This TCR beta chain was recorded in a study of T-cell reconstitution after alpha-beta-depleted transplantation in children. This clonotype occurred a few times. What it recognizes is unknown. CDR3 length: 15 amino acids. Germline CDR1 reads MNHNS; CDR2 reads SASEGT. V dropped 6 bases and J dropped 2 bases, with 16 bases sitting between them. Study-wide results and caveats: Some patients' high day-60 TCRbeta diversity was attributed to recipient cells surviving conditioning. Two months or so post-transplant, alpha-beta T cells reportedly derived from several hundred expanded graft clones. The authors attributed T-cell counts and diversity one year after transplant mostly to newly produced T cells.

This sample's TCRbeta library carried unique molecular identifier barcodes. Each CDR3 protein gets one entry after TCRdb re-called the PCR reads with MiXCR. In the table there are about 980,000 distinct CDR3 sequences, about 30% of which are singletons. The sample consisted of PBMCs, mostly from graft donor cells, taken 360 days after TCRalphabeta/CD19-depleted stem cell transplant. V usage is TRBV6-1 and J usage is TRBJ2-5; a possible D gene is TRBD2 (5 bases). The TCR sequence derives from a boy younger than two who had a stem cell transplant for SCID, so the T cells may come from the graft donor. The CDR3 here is CASSSPRAGQETQYF. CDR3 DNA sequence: TGTGCCAGCAGCTCCCCCCGTGCGGGTCAAGAGACCCAGTACTTC.